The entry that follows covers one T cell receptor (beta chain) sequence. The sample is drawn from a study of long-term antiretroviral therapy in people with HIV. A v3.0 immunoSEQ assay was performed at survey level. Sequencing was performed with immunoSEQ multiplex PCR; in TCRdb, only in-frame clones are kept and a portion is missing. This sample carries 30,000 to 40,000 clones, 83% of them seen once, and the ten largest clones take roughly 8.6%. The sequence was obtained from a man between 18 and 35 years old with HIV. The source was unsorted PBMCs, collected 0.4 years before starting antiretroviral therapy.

CDR3 residues: CAQQGANTGELFF. CDR3 nucleotides: TGCGCCCAACAGGGGGCGAACACCGGGGAGCTGTTTTTT. The chain employs TRBV5-1 and TRBJ2-2, with 8 bases matching TRBD1. Germline trimming cut 10 bases from V and 0 bases from J; bases unmatched to any gene: 2. The germline CDR1 and CDR2 sequences are SGHRS and YFSETQ. This CDR3 comprises 13 residues. The complete variable domain, with remaining parts taken from reference TRBV5-1 and TRBJ2-2, reads KAGVTQTPRYLIKTRGQQVTLSCSPISGHRSVSWYQQTPGQGLQFLFEYFSETQRNKGNFPGRFSGRQFSNSRSEMNVSTLELGDSALYLCAQQGANTGELFFGEGSRLTVL.